The clone carrying this T cell receptor (beta chain) appeared once. Antigen: not known. The CDR3 sequence is 13 residues long. V dropped 1 base and J dropped 7 bases, with 11 bases sitting between them. The data are from a study of blood T cells in healthy people across ages. A J-beta primer mix and a sample-barcoded 5' primer were used in a second PCR of about 7 to 12 cycles. In TCRdb, the 5' RACE reads were re-called with MiXCR into one record per CDR3 protein. The table lists roughly 1,800,000 distinct CDR3 sequences, 40% to 55% of them singletons, with over 2% in the top ten. General study results and limits: Without sorted subsets, naive and antigen-experienced compartments could not be conclusively compared. It was not known whether donors were CMV positive (a possible confounder of expanded clonotype changes).

V is TRBV12-3 or TRBV12-4 and J is TRBJ2-7; D gene unclear. This sequence originates from a woman aged 40 to 49 in good health. The sample taken for sequencing was blood. The DNA for the CDR3 is TGTGCCAGCAGTTTAGGTGACTTTGGTGAGCAGTACTTC. It is translated as CASSLGDFGEQYF.